Listed below are T cell receptor beta chains from one sample, sequenced in a study of OX40 agonist ivuxolimab in advanced cancers. Profiled with immunoSEQ multiplex PCR; TCRdb holds only in-frame clones, not every one. The table shows tens of thousands of clones, with approximately 80% occurring only once. The sample was CD4+ or CD8+ T cells sorted from blood, taken in a trial of the OX40 agonist ivuxolimab. Receptor source: an adult with an advanced solid tumor such as melanoma, head and neck, liver or kidney cancer. The CDR3 runs from the conserved cysteine through the conserved F or W. A D gene is named only where the DNA matches it firmly. The size field is filled for only some rows; it gives once, few, many or a size class.

V	J	size	D	CDR3	DNA
TRBV2	TRBJ1-6	-	-	CASSHRVAAGTENF	-
TRBV28	TRBJ1-5	-	-	CPLAGVNQPQHF	TGTCCATTGGCAGGGGTAAATCAGCCCCAGCATTTT
TRBV11-2	TRBJ1-6	-	TRBD1	CASSLDGQGWRNSPLHF	TGTGCCAGCAGCTTAGATGGACAGGGCTGGAGGAATTCACCCCTCCACTTT
TRBV29-1	TRBJ2-3	-	-	CSVAVGGNTQYF	TGCAGCGTTGCGGTTGGGGGGAATACGCAGTATTTT
TRBV19	TRBJ1-5	-	TRBD1	CASSISQGAGQPQHF	TGTGCCAGTAGTATCTCTCAGGGGGCAGGTCAGCCCCAGCATTTT
TRBV27	TRBJ2-1	-	-	CASSPRGGGMYEQFF	TGTGCCAGCAGCCCTCGAGGAGGGGGCATGTATGAGCAGTTCTTC
TRBV7-6	TRBJ1-6	-	-	CASSEGRNSPLHF	TGTGCCAGCAGCGAAGGGCGGAATTCACCCCTCCACTTT
TRBV5-1	TRBJ2-3	-	-	CASSSRQSVSTDTQYF	TGCGCCAGCAGCAGCCGACAATCCGTAAGCACAGATACGCAGTATTTT
TRBV15	TRBJ1-6	-	-	CATSRDTSGQGGSPLHF	TGTGCCACCAGCAGAGATACGTCGGGGCAGGGTGGTTCACCCCTCCACTTT
TRBV6-4	TRBJ1-6	-	-	CASSRDSGGSPLHF	TGTGCCAGCAGTCGAGACTCGGGAGGGTCACCCCTCCACTTT
TRBV29-1	TRBJ2-1	-	TRBD2	CSVWTSGGAAEQFF	TGCAGCGTATGGACTAGCGGGGGGGCGGCTGAGCAGTTCTTC
TRBV7-8	TRBJ2-7	few	-	CASSLGQSSYEQYF	TGTGCCAGCAGCTTAGGTCAGAGCTCCTACGAGCAGTACTTC
TRBV10-3	TRBJ1-1	-	TRBD1	CAISGPGGTEAFF	TGTGCCATCAGTGGACCAGGGGGCACTGAAGCTTTCTTT
TRBV5-6	TRBJ2-2	-	-	CASSFGSNTGELFF	TGTGCCAGCAGCTTCGGCAGCAACACCGGGGAGCTGTTTTTT
TRBV5-1	TRBJ2-5	-	TRBD2	CASSLGAGAGETQYF	TGCGCCAGCAGCTTAGGAGCGGGGGCGGGAGAGACCCAGTACTTC
TRBV11-2	TRBJ2-7	-	TRBD2	CASSRTSGGPSSYEQYF	TGTGCCAGCAGCCGTACTAGCGGGGGGCCAAGCTCCTACGAGCAGTACTTC
TRBV6-5	TRBJ2-5	-	-	CASSYSAFGLQGTQYF	TGTGCCAGCAGTTACTCAGCATTTGGGCTACAGGGGACCCAGTACTTC
TRBV2	TRBJ2-1	-	TRBD2	CASTQSRGGNEQFF	TGTGCCAGCACCCAGTCGCGGGGGGGCAATGAGCAGTTCTTC
TRBV7-2	TRBJ1-5	-	TRBD1	CASSSGTGGQPQHF	TGTGCCAGCAGCTCCGGGACAGGGGGACAGCCCCAGCATTTT
TRBV9	TRBJ1-1	once	-	CASSVVQGGWTEAFF	TGTGCCAGCAGCGTAGTGCAGGGTGGTTGGACTGAAGCTTTCTTT
TRBV15	TRBJ2-7	-	-	CATSRERRVEQYF	TGTGCCACCAGCAGGGAAAGGAGGGTCGAGCAGTACTTC
TRBV7-2	TRBJ2-4	-	TRBD2	CASSLGIGGSKNIQYF	TGTGCCAGCAGCTTGGGGATCGGGGGGTCCAAAAACATTCAGTACTTC
TRBV7-7	TRBJ2-2	-	-	CASSSGAAGNTGELFF	TGTGCCAGCAGCTCTGGGGCAGCGGGGAACACCGGGGAGCTGTTTTTT
TRBV9	TRBJ2-5	few	-	CASSVGPADQETQYF	TGTGCCAGCAGCGTAGGTCCTGCGGACCAAGAGACCCAGTACTTC
TRBV5-1	TRBJ1-1	few	TRBD1	CASSLRGQRWVNTEAFF	TGCGCCAGCAGCTTGCGGGGACAGAGATGGGTGAACACTGAAGCTTTCTTT
TRBV5-1	TRBJ2-6	-	TRBD2	CASSPSGGSGANVLTF	TGCGCCAGCAGCCCGTCGGGGGGCTCTGGGGCCAACGTCCTGACTTTC
TRBV2	TRBJ2-5	-	TRBD2	CASSVWEGRETQYF	TGTGCCAGCAGTGTCTGGGAGGGGAGGGAGACCCAGTACTTC
TRBV9	TRBJ1-2	-	-	CASSVGRGYGYTF	TGTGCCAGCAGCGTGGGGAGGGGCTATGGCTACACCTTC
TRBV19	TRBJ1-1	-	TRBD1	CATLPITGGGEAFF	TGTGCCACCTTGCCTATAACAGGGGGCGGTGAAGCTTTCTTT
TRBV19	TRBJ2-6	-	TRBD1	CASSTGQGYVLTF	TGTGCCAGTAGTACGGGACAGGGCTACGTCCTGACTTTC
TRBV18	TRBJ1-4	once	-	CASSPSGGYNEKLFF	TGTGCCAGCTCACCAAGCGGGGGGTATAATGAAAAACTGTTTTTT
TRBV7-9	TRBJ1-5	few	-	CASSLVGQGGNQPQHF	TGTGCCAGCAGCTTAGTCGGGCAGGGCGGCAATCAGCCCCAGCATTTT
TRBV28	TRBJ1-5	-	-	CASEGSNQPQHF	TGTGCCAGCGAGGGTAGCAATCAGCCCCAGCATTTT
TRBV6-1	TRBJ1-6	once	TRBD1	CASSAGQGSNSPLHF	TGTGCCAGCAGTGCTGGACAGGGATCGAATTCACCCCTCCACTTT
TRBV6-1	TRBJ1-2	-	TRBD1	CASCPRDRYNYGYTF	TGTGCCAGCTGCCCGCGGGACAGATATAACTATGGCTACACCTTC